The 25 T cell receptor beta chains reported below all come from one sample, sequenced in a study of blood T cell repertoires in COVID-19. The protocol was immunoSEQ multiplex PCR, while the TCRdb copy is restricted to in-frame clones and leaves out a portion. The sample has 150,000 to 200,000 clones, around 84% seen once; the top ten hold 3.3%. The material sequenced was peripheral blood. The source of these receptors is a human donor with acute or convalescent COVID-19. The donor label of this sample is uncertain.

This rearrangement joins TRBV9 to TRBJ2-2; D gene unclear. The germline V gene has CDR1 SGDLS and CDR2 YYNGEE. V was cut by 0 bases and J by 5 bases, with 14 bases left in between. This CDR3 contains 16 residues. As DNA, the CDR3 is TGTGCCAGCAGCGTAGCCGACCAGGCACGTACCGGGGAGCTGTTTTTT. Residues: CASSVADQARTGELFF.

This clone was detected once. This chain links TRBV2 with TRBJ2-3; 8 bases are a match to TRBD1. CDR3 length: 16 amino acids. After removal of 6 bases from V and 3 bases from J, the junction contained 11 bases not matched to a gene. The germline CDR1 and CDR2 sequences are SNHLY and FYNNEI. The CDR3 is CASSHAGQGVTDTQYF. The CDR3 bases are TGTGCCAGCAGCCACGCCGGACAGGGTGTAACAGATACGCAGTATTTT.

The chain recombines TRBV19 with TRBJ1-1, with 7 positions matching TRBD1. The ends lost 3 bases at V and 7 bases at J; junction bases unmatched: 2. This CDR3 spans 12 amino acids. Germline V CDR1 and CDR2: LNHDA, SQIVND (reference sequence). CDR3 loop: CASSMGQLEAFF. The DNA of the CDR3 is TGTGCCAGTAGTATGGGACAGCTTGAAGCTTTCTTT.

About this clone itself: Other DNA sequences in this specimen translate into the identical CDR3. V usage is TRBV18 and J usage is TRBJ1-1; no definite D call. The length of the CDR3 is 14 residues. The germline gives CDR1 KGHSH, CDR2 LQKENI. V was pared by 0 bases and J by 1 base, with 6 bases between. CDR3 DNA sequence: TGTGCCAGCTCACCACCGGGAGCGAACACTGAAGCTTTCTTT. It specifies CASSPPGANTEAFF.

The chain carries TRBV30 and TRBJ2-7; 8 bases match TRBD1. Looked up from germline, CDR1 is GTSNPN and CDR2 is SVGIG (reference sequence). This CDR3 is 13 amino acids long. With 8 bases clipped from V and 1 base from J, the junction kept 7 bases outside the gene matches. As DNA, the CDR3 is TGTGCCCGGTCTGGACAGGGATCCTACGAGCAGTACTTC. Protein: CARSGQGSYEQYF.

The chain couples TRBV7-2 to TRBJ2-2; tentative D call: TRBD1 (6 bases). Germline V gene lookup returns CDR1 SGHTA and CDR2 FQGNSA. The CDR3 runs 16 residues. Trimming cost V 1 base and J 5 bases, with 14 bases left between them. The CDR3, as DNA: TGTGCCAGCAGCTTAGATCAGGGGCAGAGAACCGGGGAGCTGTTTTTT. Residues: CASSLDQGQRTGELFF.

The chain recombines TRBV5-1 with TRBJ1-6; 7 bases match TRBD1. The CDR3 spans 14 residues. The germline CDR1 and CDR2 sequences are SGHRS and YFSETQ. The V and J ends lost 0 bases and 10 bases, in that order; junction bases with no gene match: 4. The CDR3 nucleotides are TGCGCCAGCAGCTTGGAGACAGGGCAATCACCCCTCCACTTT. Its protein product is CASSLETGQSPLHF.

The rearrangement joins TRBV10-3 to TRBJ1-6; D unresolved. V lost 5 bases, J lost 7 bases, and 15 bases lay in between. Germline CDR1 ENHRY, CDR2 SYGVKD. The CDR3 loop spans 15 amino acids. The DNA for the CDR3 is TGTGCCATCAGTCTTACTCGGCCCGGGAATTCACCCCTCCACTTT. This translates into CAISLTRPGNSPLHF.

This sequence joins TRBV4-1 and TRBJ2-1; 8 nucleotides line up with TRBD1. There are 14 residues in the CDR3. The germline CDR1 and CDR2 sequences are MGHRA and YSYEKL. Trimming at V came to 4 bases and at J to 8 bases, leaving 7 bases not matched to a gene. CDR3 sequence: CASSPNRGVYEQFF. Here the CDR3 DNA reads TGCGCCAGCAGCCCAAACAGGGGGGTCTATGAGCAGTTCTTC.

The CDR3 DNA reads as TGCGCCAGCAGTCCGCCCTCGACAGACCAAGAGACCCAGTACTTC. It encodes CASSPPSTDQETQYF. The genes are TRBV10-2 and TRBJ2-5, with a possible D match to TRBD1 (5 bases). Deletions cut 5 bases from V and 0 bases from J, with 13 bases between. The CDR3 is 15 amino acids. Germline V CDR1 and CDR2: WSHSY, SAAADI.

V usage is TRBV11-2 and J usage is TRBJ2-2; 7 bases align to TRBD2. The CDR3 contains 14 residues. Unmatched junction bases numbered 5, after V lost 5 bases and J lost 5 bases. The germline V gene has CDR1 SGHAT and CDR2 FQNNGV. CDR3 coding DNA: TGTGCCAGCAGCCTCGGTAGCGGGACCGGGGAGCTGTTTTTT. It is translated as CASSLGSGTGELFF.

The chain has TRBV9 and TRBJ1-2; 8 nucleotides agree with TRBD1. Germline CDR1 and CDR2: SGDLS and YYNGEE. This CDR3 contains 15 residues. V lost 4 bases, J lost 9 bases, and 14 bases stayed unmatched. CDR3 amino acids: CASSLQGAPSNSYTF. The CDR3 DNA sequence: TGTGCCAGCAGCCTGCAGGGGGCCCCCAGCAATAGCTACACCTTC.

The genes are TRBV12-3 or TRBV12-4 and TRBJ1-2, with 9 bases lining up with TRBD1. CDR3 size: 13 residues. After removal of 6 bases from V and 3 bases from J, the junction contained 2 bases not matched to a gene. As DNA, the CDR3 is TGTGCCAGCAGACGGGACAGGGACTATGGCTACACCTTC. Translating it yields CASRRDRDYGYTF.

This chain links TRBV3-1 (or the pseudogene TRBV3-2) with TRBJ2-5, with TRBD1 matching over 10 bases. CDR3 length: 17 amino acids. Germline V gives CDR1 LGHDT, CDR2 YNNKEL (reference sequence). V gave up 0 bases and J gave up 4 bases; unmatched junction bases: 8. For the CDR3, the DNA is TGTGCCAGCAGCCAAGATCGGGGGACAGGGGTTGGAGAGACCCAGTACTTC. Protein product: CASSQDRGTGVGETQYF.

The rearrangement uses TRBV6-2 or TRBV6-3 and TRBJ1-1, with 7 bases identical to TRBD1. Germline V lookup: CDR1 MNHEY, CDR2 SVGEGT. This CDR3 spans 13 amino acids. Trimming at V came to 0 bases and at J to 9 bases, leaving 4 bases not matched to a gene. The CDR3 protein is CASSYSGTAKAFF. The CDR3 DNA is TGTGCCAGCAGTTACTCGGGGACAGCCAAAGCTTTCTTT.

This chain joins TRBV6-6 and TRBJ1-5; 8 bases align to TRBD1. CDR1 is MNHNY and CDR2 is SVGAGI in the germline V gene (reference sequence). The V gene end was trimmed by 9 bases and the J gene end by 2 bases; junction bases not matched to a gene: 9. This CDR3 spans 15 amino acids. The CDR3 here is CASTQGALGNQPQHF. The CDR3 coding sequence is TGTGCCAGTACCCAGGGGGCGCTTGGCAATCAGCCCCAGCATTTT.

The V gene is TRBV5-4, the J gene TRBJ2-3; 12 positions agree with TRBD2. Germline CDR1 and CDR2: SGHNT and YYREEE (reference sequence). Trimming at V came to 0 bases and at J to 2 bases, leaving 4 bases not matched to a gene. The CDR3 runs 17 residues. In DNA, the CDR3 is TGTGCCAGCAGCTTGGGGGGACTAGCGGGTTTCACAGATACGCAGTATTTT. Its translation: CASSLGGLAGFTDTQYF.

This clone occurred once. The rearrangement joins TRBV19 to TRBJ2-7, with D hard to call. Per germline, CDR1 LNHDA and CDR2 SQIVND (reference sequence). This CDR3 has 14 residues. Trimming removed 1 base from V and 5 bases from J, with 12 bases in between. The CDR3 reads CASSIGGTSDEQYF. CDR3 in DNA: TGTGCCAGTAGTATAGGAGGTACAAGCGACGAGCAGTACTTC.

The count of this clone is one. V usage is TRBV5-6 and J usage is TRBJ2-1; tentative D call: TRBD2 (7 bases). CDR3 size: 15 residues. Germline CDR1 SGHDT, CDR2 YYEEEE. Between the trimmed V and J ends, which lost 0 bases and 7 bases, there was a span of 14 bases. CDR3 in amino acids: CASSLGAQGGNEQFF. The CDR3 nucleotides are TGTGCCAGCAGCTTGGGTGCACAGGGAGGGAATGAGCAGTTCTTC.

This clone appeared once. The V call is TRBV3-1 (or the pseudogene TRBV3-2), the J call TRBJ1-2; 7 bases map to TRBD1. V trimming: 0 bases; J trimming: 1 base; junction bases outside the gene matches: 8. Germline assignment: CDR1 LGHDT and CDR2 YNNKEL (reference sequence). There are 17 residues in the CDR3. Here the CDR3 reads CASSQEAGGSFNYGYTF. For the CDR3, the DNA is TGTGCCAGCAGCCAAGAGGCAGGGGGGTCTTTTAACTATGGCTACACCTTC.

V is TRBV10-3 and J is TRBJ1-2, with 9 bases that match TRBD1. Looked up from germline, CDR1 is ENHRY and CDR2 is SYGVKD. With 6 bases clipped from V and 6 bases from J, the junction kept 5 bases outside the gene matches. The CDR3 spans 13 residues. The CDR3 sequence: CAIRGDREDGYTF. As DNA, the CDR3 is TGTGCCATCAGAGGGGACAGGGAGGATGGCTACACCTTC.

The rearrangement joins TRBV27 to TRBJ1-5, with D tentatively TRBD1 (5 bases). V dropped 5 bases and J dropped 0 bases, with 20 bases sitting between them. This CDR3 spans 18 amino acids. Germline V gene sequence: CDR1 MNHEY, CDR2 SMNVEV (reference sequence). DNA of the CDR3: TGTGCCAGCAGTCAAAACCACATCCCCCAGGGTAGCAATCAGCCCCAGCATTTT. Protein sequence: CASSQNHIPQGSNQPQHF.

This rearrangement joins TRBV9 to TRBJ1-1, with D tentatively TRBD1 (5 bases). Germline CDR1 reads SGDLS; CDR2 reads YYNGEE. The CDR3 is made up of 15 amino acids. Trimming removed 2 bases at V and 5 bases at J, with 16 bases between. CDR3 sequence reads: CASSVGGGAGTEAFF. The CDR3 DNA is TGTGCCAGCAGCGTCGGTGGAGGGGCAGGGACTGAAGCTTTCTTT. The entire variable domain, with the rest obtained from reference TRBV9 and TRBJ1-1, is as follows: DSGVTQTPKHLITATGQRVTLRCSPRSGDLSVYWYQQSLDQGLQFLIQYYNGEERAKGNILERFSAQQFPDLHSELNLSSLELGDSALYFCASSVGGGAGTEAFFGQGTRLTVV.

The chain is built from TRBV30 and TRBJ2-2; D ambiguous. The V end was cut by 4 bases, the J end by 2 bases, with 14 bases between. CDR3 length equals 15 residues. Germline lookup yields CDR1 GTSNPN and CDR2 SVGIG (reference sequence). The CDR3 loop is CAWTKTASNTGELFF. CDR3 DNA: TGTGCCTGGACCAAAACCGCAAGCAACACCGGGGAGCTGTTTTTT.

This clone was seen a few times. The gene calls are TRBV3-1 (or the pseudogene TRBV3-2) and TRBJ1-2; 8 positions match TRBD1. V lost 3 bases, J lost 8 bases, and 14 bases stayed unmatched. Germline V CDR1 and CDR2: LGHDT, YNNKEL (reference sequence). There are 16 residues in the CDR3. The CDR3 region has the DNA TGTGCCAGCAGCCAGGAGGGGCAGGGGGCGCCGGGCGGCTACACCTTC. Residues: CASSQEGQGAPGGYTF.